Listed below are T cell receptor beta chains from one sample, sequenced in a study of CXCR3-negative and CXCR3-positive naive CD8 T cells. After re-calling the 5' RACE reads, TCRdb lists one entry per CDR3 protein, DNA absent. This repertoire includes tens of thousands of distinct CDR3 sequences. Sample: naive CXCR3- CD8+ T cells from blood. These receptors all come from a human donor in good health. Some clones in this sample may be carry-over from other donors' samples. Each CDR3 is given with its conserved first and last residue. The order of the fields is V gene, J gene, CDR3 length, CDR3 protein.

v_gene: TRBV14; j_gene: TRBJ2-1; len: 15; CDR3aa: CASSHSTSTFYEQFF
v_gene: TRBV27; j_gene: TRBJ2-3; len: 15; CDR3aa: CASSLSTRATDTQYF
v_gene: TRBV28; j_gene: TRBJ2-5; len: 16; CDR3aa: CASSLGLAGGKETQYF
v_gene: TRBV21-1; j_gene: TRBJ2-2; len: 19; CDR3aa: CASSKERRAYAPNTGELFF
v_gene: TRBV6-5; j_gene: TRBJ2-1; len: 15; CDR3aa: CASSYSTSGVDEQFF
v_gene: TRBV29-1; j_gene: TRBJ2-3; len: 13; CDR3aa: CSVTPPSTDTQYF
v_gene: TRBV27; j_gene: TRBJ1-2; len: 14; CDR3aa: CASSPLTSSYGYTF
v_gene: TRBV6-4; j_gene: TRBJ2-3; len: 14; CDR3aa: CASSEGLATDTQYF
v_gene: TRBV29-1; j_gene: TRBJ1-5; len: 14; CDR3aa: CSVNTATLNQPQHF
v_gene: TRBV7-3; j_gene: TRBJ2-2; len: 13; CDR3aa: CASSLESGGELFF
v_gene: TRBV20-1; j_gene: TRBJ2-7; len: 14; CDR3aa: CSALEEGQAYEQYF
v_gene: TRBV5-1; j_gene: TRBJ1-2; len: 15; CDR3aa: CASSFGQQKIYGYTF
v_gene: TRBV18; j_gene: TRBJ1-5; len: 15; CDR3aa: CASSPGTGFAQPQHF
v_gene: TRBV14; j_gene: TRBJ2-5; len: 14; CDR3aa: CASSPIRGRETQYF
v_gene: TRBV28; j_gene: TRBJ2-7; len: 12; CDR3aa: CASSFAGWEQYF
v_gene: TRBV29-1; j_gene: TRBJ2-3; len: 13; CDR3aa: CSVIRADTDTQYF
v_gene: TRBV12-3/TRBV12-4; j_gene: TRBJ2-1; len: 14; CDR3aa: CASSFLAGGTEQFF
v_gene: TRBV13; j_gene: TRBJ1-4; len: 17; CDR3aa: CASSLGEGDSTNEKLFF
v_gene: TRBV7-6; j_gene: TRBJ1-1; len: 13; CDR3aa: CASSFDRDTEAFF
v_gene: TRBV7-2; j_gene: TRBJ2-5; len: 13; CDR3aa: CASSLWLRETQYF
v_gene: TRBV15; j_gene: TRBJ2-7; len: 15; CDR3aa: CATSRESVNSYEQYF
v_gene: TRBV5-1; j_gene: TRBJ2-7; len: 15; CDR3aa: CASSLEGGNVYEQYF
v_gene: TRBV4-1; j_gene: TRBJ2-2; len: 16; CDR3aa: CASSQAAGAQAGELFF
v_gene: TRBV3-1; j_gene: TRBJ2-7; len: 16; CDR3aa: CASSQYVTVRTYEQYF
v_gene: TRBV5-1; j_gene: TRBJ2-7; len: 15; CDR3aa: CASSLLTGGTYEQYF
v_gene: TRBV20-1; j_gene: TRBJ1-1; len: 13; CDR3aa: CSARDLWGSEAFF
v_gene: TRBV6-5; j_gene: TRBJ2-3; len: 15; CDR3aa: CASSYLTSGRDTQYF
v_gene: TRBV10-1; j_gene: TRBJ2-2; len: 15; CDR3aa: CASSDTPRGAGELFF
v_gene: TRBV12-3/TRBV12-4; j_gene: TRBJ2-4; len: 13; CDR3aa: CASSLSAKNIQYF
v_gene: TRBV12-3/TRBV12-4; j_gene: TRBJ2-3; len: 15; CDR3aa: CASSPAGVFTDTQYF
v_gene: TRBV9; j_gene: TRBJ2-1; len: 15; CDR3aa: CASSEYATGDNEQFF